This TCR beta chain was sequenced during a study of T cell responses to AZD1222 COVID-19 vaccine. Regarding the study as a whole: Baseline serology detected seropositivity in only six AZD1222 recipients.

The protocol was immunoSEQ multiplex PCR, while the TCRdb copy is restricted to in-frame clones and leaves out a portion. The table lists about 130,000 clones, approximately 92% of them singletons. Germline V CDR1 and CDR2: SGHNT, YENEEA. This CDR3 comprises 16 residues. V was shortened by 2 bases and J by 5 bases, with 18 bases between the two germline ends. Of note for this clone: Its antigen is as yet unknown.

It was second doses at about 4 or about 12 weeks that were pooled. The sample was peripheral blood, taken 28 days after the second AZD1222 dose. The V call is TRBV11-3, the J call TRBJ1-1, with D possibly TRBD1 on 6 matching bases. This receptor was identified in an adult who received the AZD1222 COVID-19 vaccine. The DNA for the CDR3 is TGTGCCAGCAGCTTATACGGGGGGCTCGTGCGGACTGAAGCTTTCTTT. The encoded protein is CASSLYGGLVRTEAFF.